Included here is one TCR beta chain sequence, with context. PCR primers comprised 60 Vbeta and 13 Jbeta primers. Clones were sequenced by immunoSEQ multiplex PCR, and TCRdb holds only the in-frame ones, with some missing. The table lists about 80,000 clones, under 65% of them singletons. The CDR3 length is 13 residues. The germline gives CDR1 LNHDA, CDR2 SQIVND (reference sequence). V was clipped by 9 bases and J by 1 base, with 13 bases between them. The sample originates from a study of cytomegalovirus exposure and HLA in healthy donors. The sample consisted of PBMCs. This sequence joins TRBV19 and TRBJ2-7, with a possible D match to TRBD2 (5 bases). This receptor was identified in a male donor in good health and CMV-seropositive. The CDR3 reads CARCYGDSYEQYF. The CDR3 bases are TGTGCCAGATGTTACGGGGATTCCTACGAGCAGTACTTC. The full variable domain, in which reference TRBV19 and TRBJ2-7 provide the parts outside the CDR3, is DGGITQSPKYLFRKEGQNVTLSCEQNLNHDAMYWYRQDPGQGLRLIYYSQIVNDFQKGDIAEGYSVSREKKESFPLTVTSAQKNPTAFYLCARCYGDSYEQYFGPGTRLTVT.